Shown below are 2 T cell receptor beta chains from a single sample sequenced in a study of Graves' ophthalmopathy and Graves' hyperthyroidism. The authors amplified TCR beta CDR3 regions from RNA transcripts. The workflow started with a first-round RT-PCR run with HTBI primers and then moved on to a second-round multiplex PCR. One entry per CDR3 protein, called by TCRdb with MiXCR from the multiplex PCR reads. The sample has about 50,000 distinct CDR3 sequences; more than 40% are singletons. Sequencing was carried out using peripheral blood. These TCRs come from an adult woman with Graves' ophthalmopathy.

On this clonotype itself: One end of the junction fails to match germline, which may point to a read error. The chain uses TRBV5-8 and TRBJ1-5; D ambiguous. This CDR3 is 15 amino acids long. The germline CDR1 and CDR2 sequences are SGHTS and YDEGEE. Written as DNA, the CDR3 is TGTGTCAGCAGCTTGGCCGCGGTGGCGGTTCAGCCCCAGCATTTT. Amino acid sequence: CVSSLAAVAVQPQHF.

This chain uses TRBV20-1 with TRBJ1-1; TRBD1 is a possible D gene (5 bases). This CDR3 is built from 14 residues. Germline V gene lookup returns CDR1 DFQATT and CDR2 SNEGSKA (reference sequence). V was clipped by 3 bases and J by 5 bases, with 16 bases between them. CDR3 nucleotide sequence: TGCAGTGCTAGGAAAACTGGGGCGCAGACTGAAGCTTTCTTT. Residues: CSARKTGAQTEAFF.